The 31 T cell receptor beta chains below come from one sample, sequenced in a study of vaccination and CD4 T cells after COVID-19. Described time point: late sampling 161 to 241 days after vaccination in a few convalescent patients. From the PCR reads, TCRdb called clonotypes with MiXCR, one entry per CDR3 protein. The repertoire holds tens of thousands of distinct CDR3 sequences, with 49% as singletons. The material was CD4+ T cells from blood, obtained about 7 months after SARS-CoV-2 vaccination. Receptors were obtained from a human donor who had recovered from COVID-19.

The chain employs TRBV28 and TRBJ1-1; 7 bases fit TRBD1. The CDR3 length is 16 residues. CDR1 and CDR2 from the germline V gene are MDHEN and SYDVKM. Trimming removed 7 bases from V and 1 base from J; junction bases left unmatched: 12. CDR3 sequence reads: CASIRGGFGGNTEAFF. The CDR3 DNA reads TGTGCCAGCATCCGAGGGGGCTTTGGCGGGAACACTGAAGCTTTCTTT.

The chain is built from TRBV5-1 and TRBJ2-5; D possibly corresponds to TRBD1 (6 bases). CDR1 SGHRS and CDR2 YFSETQ come from the germline V gene. Trimming stripped 0 bases from V and 9 bases from J, with 15 bases between. The CDR3 has 14 amino acids. CDR3: CASSLAGEVGAQYF. DNA for the CDR3: TGCGCCAGCAGCTTGGCAGGGGAAGTTGGCGCCCAGTACTTC. The variable domain in full, completed from reference TRBV5-1 and TRBJ2-5, reads KAGVTQTPRYLIKTRGQQVTLSCSPISGHRSVSWYQQTPGQGLQFLFEYFSETQRNKGNFPGRFSGRQFSNSRSEMNVSTLELGDSALYLCASSLAGEVGAQYFGPGTRLLVL.

This chain uses TRBV19 with TRBJ1-1; TRBD1 matches 9 bases. V lost 1 base and J lost 6; bases outside the gene matches: 0. The length of the CDR3 is 13 residues. Germline V CDR1 and CDR2: LNHDA, SQIVND (reference sequence). The CDR3 coding sequence is TGTGCCAGTAGTATAGGACAGGGGGCTGAAGCTTTCTTT. Translated: CASSIGQGAEAFF.

Notes on this clonotype: It may be a read error: a sequence one base away is much more abundant. J is TRBJ2-5 and V is TRBV20-1; 9 nucleotides align to TRBD2. The CDR3 extends over 15 amino acids. V shed 0 bases, J shed 0 bases, and the junction held 2 bases outside the gene matches. The germline CDR1 and CDR2 sequences are DFQATT and SNEGSKA (reference sequence). CDR3 nucleotides: TGCAGTGCTAGAGATCTAGCGGGGAACCAAGAGACCCAGTACTTC. Amino acids: CSARDLAGNQETQYF.

The DNA of the CDR3 is TGCAGTGCAACTGAGACGATCGGGACTTACAATGAGCAGTTCTTC. Translation: CSATETIGTYNEQFF. The chain combines TRBV20-1 with TRBJ2-1, with D possibly being TRBD2 (6 bases). Trimming removed 6 bases from V and 4 bases from J, with 19 bases in between. Germline V gene lookup returns CDR1 DFQATT and CDR2 SNEGSKA (reference sequence). The CDR3 contains 15 residues.

This clonotype was counted only a few times. The chain has TRBV7-9 and TRBJ2-1; the match to TRBD1 covers 7 bases. Germline CDR1 is SEHNR and CDR2 is FQNEAQ (reference sequence). Unmatched junction bases numbered 8, after V lost 4 bases and J lost 8 bases. The CDR3 is made up of 14 amino acids. CDR3 nucleotide sequence: TGTGCCAGCAGCTATCGACAGGGATGGTATGAGCAGTTCTTC. Encoded protein: CASSYRQGWYEQFF.

J is TRBJ2-1 and V is TRBV29-1; TRBD2 matches at 9 bases. V shed 5 bases and J 3 bases; nucleotides not matched to a gene: 5. The CDR3 is 14 residues long. CDR1 and CDR2 from the germline V gene are SQVTM and ANQGSEA. In DNA, the CDR3 is TGCAGCGTTCGGTTAGCGGGAGACTACAATGAGCAGTTCTTC. Translating gives CSVRLAGDYNEQFF.

V gene TRBV5-1 combines with J gene TRBJ2-2; 9 bases line up with TRBD1. V gave up 0 bases and J gave up 4 bases; unmatched junction bases: 4. The CDR3 length is 16 residues. In germline, CDR1 is SGHRS, CDR2 YFSETQ. This chain's CDR3 is CASSLGTGVTTGELFF. In DNA form, the CDR3 reads TGCGCCAGCAGCTTGGGGACAGGGGTTACCACCGGGGAGCTGTTTTTT.

This clonotype has just a few counts. This rearrangement joins TRBV19 to TRBJ2-7; D unresolved. This CDR3 spans 13 amino acids. The V end was cut by 6 bases, the J end by 3 bases, with 12 bases between. CDR1 is LNHDA, CDR2 SQIVND, per germline (reference sequence). CDR3 residues: CASSLTAHYEQYF. As DNA, the CDR3 is TGTGCCAGTAGCTTGACTGCTCACTACGAGCAGTACTTC.

The chain joins TRBV5-5 to TRBJ1-5; D gene unclear. Looked up from germline, CDR1 is SGHKS and CDR2 is YYEKEE (reference sequence). Trimming removed 1 base at V and 8 bases at J, with 10 bases between. This CDR3 has 13 residues. This chain's CDR3 is CASSLSRREPQHF. CDR3 DNA: TGTGCCAGCAGCTTGAGCCGGCGGGAGCCCCAGCATTTT.

In DNA form, the CDR3 reads TGCGCCAGCAGCCAACGAGGGAGCACAGATACGCAGTATTTT. Residues: CASSQRGSTDTQYF. The J gene is TRBJ2-3, the V gene TRBV4-1; a possible D gene is TRBD2 (5 bases). Trimming left V 2 bases short and J 0 bases short, with 6 bases between. From germline, CDR1 is MGHRA and CDR2 YSYEKL. The CDR3 totals 14 residues.

This clonotype occurred a few times. The V gene is TRBV5-4, the J gene TRBJ1-1; D uncertain. CDR1 is SGHNT, CDR2 YYREEE, per germline (reference sequence). The CDR3 totals 13 residues. Deletions cut 1 base from V and 0 bases from J, with 4 bases between. DNA for the CDR3: TGTGCCAGCAGCTTGTTGATGAACACTGAAGCTTTCTTT. The encoded protein is CASSLLMNTEAFF.

The J gene is TRBJ1-5, the V gene TRBV28; perhaps TRBD1 as D (6 bases). Germline V CDR1 and CDR2: MDHEN, SYDVKM. The CDR3 covers 14 residues. V lost 6 bases, J lost 5 bases, and 14 bases lay in between. The CDR3 nucleotides are TGTGCCAGCAGCCTCTCGGACAGTTATCAGCCCCAGCATTTT. Amino acids: CASSLSDSYQPQHF.

V gene TRBV28 combines with J gene TRBJ2-3; D is perhaps TRBD1 or TRBD2 (5 bases each). The CDR3 sequence is 14 residues long. Trimming shortened V by 8 bases and J by 2 bases, and 14 bases separated the two germline ends. The germline V gene has CDR1 MDHEN and CDR2 SYDVKM. The CDR3 is CASLTMGVTDTQYF. The CDR3, as DNA: TGTGCCAGCCTTACAATGGGGGTCACAGATACGCAGTATTTT.

The CDR3 here is CASSSSGGTGYGEQYF. Written as DNA, the CDR3 is TGTGCCAGCAGTTCTTCCGGCGGGACAGGTTATGGTGAGCAGTACTTC. The V and J genes are TRBV6-5 and TRBJ2-7, with TRBD1 matching over 8 bases. V was pared by 4 bases and J by 7 bases, with 15 bases of the junction left unmatched. The CDR3 sequence is 16 residues long. Germline loops: CDR1 MNHEY, CDR2 SVGAGI.

The chain employs TRBV20-1 and TRBJ1-1, with TRBD1 matching over 9 bases. Germline CDR1 reads DFQATT; CDR2 reads SNEGSKA (reference sequence). V lost 6 bases, J lost 0 bases, and 5 bases stayed unmatched. This CDR3 is 14 amino acids long. Written as DNA, the CDR3 is TGCAGTGCCCCCGGACAGGGGCTGAACACTGAAGCTTTCTTT. Its protein is CSAPGQGLNTEAFF.

The chain recombines TRBV28 with TRBJ2-5; TRBD1 agrees at 7 bases. This CDR3 is 14 amino acids long. V was pared by 5 bases and J by 4 bases, with 7 bases of the junction left unmatched. Germline V CDR1 and CDR2: MDHEN, SYDVKM. CDR3 DNA sequence: TGTGCCAGCAGTGTACAGGGGATTCGAGAGACCCAGTACTTC. Encoded protein: CASSVQGIRETQYF.

This clonotype came up a few times. This chain links TRBV4-3 with TRBJ2-5; D gene ambiguous. The germline V gene encodes CDR1 LGHNA and CDR2 YSLEER. This CDR3 is built from 15 residues. The V gene lost 4 bases and the J gene lost 0 bases, with 12 bases spanning the gap. The DNA for the CDR3 is TGCGCCAGCAGCCCCTCAAGTAAAGACCAAGAGACCCAGTACTTC. Translation gives CASSPSSKDQETQYF.

V usage is TRBV19 and J usage is TRBJ2-1; 8 positions match TRBD2. V was clipped by 6 bases and J by 8 bases; unmatched bases: 9. Germline loops: CDR1 LNHDA, CDR2 SQIVND (reference sequence). The length of the CDR3 is 14 residues. The CDR3 here is CASRGLGGVHEQFF. DNA for the CDR3: TGTGCCAGTAGGGGACTAGGGGGAGTACATGAGCAGTTCTTC. Full variable domain (remainder filled in from reference TRBV19 and TRBJ2-1): DGGITQSPKYLFRKEGQNVTLSCEQNLNHDAMYWYRQDPGQGLRLIYYSQIVNDFQKGDIAEGYSVSREKKESFPLTVTSAQKNPTAFYLCASRGLGGVHEQFFGPGTRLTVL.

As to this clonotype: One end of the junction fails to match germline, which may point to a read error. The chain has TRBV7-9 and TRBJ1-1, with D perhaps matching TRBD1 (6 bases). The germline CDR1 and CDR2 sequences are SEHNR and FQNEAQ (reference sequence). The CDR3 is 13 residues long. The CDR3 reads CASRLDRTRRTFF. The DNA for the CDR3 is TGTGCCAGCAGGTTAGACAGGACCCGAAGGACTTTCTTT.

The genes are TRBV21-1 and TRBJ2-7; TRBD1, the D gene given by the table, was not confirmed from the DNA. TRBV21-1 is a listed pseudogene. The CDR3 extends over 15 amino acids. CDR3 coding DNA: TGTGCCAGCAGCAAAAGGGCAGGGGTCGTCTACGAGCAGTACTTC. It encodes CASSKRAGVVYEQYF.

The rearrangement joins TRBV6-5 to TRBJ2-7; D possibly corresponds to TRBD1 (6 bases). Trimming pared 4 bases from V and 1 base from J, leaving 11 bases between. Germline loops: CDR1 MNHEY, CDR2 SVGAGI. The CDR3 totals 14 residues. The CDR3 region has the DNA TGTGCCAGCAGTTCCCTACAGGGATCCTACGAGCAGTACTTC. Residues: CASSSLQGSYEQYF.

This clonotype was counted between two and nine times. This chain connects TRBV20-1 to TRBJ1-5, with D possibly being TRBD1 (5 bases). This CDR3 contains 15 residues. Trimming took off 0 bases at V and 5 bases at J, with 14 bases between the two ends. The germline V gene has CDR1 DFQATT and CDR2 SNEGSKA (reference sequence). CDR3 residues: CSARDQGRDYQPQHF. CDR3 DNA sequence: TGCAGTGCTAGAGATCAGGGTAGGGATTATCAGCCCCAGCATTTT.

The rearrangement links TRBV28 to TRBJ2-3; D is possibly TRBD1 or TRBD2 (5 bases each). The V end was cut by 5 bases, the J end by 5 bases, with 17 bases between. This CDR3 region has 15 residues. Germline V gene sequence: CDR1 MDHEN, CDR2 SYDVKM. CDR3 DNA sequence: TGTGCCAGCAGTCCCCTGGGGGAGTACAGAGATACGCAGTATTTT. Residues: CASSPLGEYRDTQYF.

The genes are TRBV10-3 and TRBJ2-2; tentative D call: TRBD2 (6 bases). The CDR3 covers 16 residues. Germline assignment: CDR1 ENHRY and CDR2 SYGVKD. V lost 6 bases and J 5 bases, leaving 19 bases between the germline ends. CDR3 DNA sequence: TGTGCCATCAGCGGGGACCGGCGGGGAGAGACCGGGGAGCTGTTTTTT. It encodes CAISGDRRGETGELFF.

Relative to its sample, this clonotype is medium-sized. The chain employs TRBV7-2 and TRBJ2-5; 7 positions agree with TRBD1. This CDR3 comprises 13 residues. Germline values: CDR1 SGHTA, CDR2 FQGNSA. The J segment lost 4 bases and the V segment lost 1 base, leaving 0 bases of the junction unmatched. DNA of the CDR3: TGTGCCAGCAGCTTAGACAGGGGAGAGACCCAGTACTTC. Its protein is CASSLDRGETQYF.

The chain has TRBV4-1 and TRBJ2-5, with TRBD2 matching over 7 bases. The length of the CDR3 is 15 residues. CDR1 and CDR2 from the germline V gene are MGHRA and YSYEKL. After removal of 1 base from V and 1 base from J, the junction contained 3 bases not matched to a gene. The CDR3 region has the DNA TGCGCCAGCAGCCAAGGACTAGCTCCCCAAGAGACCCAGTACTTC. It encodes CASSQGLAPQETQYF.

This clonotype was found a few times. This rearrangement joins TRBV6-2 or TRBV6-3 to TRBJ1-5; TRBD1 agrees at 8 bases. This CDR3 has 16 amino acids. Unmatched junction bases numbered 8, after V lost 5 bases and J lost 2 bases. The germline CDR1 and CDR2 sequences are MNHEY and SVGEGT. CDR3 sequence: CASSRQGARGNQPQHF. CDR3 sequence (DNA): TGTGCCAGCAGTCGCCAGGGGGCTAGGGGCAATCAGCCCCAGCATTTT.

The V gene is TRBV20-1, the J gene TRBJ1-6; 7 bases match TRBD1. Germline V gene data show CDR1 as DFQATT and CDR2 as SNEGSKA (reference sequence). The ends lost 7 bases at V and 6 bases at J; junction bases unmatched: 6. This CDR3 is 13 amino acids long. CDR3 in amino acids: CSGSGGVNSPLHF. The CDR3 DNA is TGCAGTGGATCAGGGGGTGTTAATTCACCCCTCCACTTT.

There are a few counts of this clonotype. The chain joins TRBV4-1 to TRBJ2-1; D perhaps matches TRBD1 (5 bases). Trimming cost V 4 bases and J 9 bases, with 19 bases left between them. This CDR3 comprises 15 residues. CDR1 and CDR2 (germline): MGHRA, YSYEKL. The CDR3 region has the DNA TGCGCCAGCAGCCCATTGGGCCTCCCCCAGGGTGAGCAGTTCTTC. This translates into CASSPLGLPQGEQFF.

The chain employs TRBV6-1 and TRBJ2-1; D may be TRBD1 or TRBD2 (6 bases each). Germline V gene sequence: CDR1 MNHNS, CDR2 SASEGT. With 7 bases removed from V and 0 bases from J, the gap between germline ends came to 19 bases. The CDR3 runs 17 residues. The CDR3 coding sequence is TGTGCCAGCACCCGACAGGCTAGCGCGAGCTCCTACAATGAGCAGTTCTTC. Translating gives CASTRQASASSYNEQFF.